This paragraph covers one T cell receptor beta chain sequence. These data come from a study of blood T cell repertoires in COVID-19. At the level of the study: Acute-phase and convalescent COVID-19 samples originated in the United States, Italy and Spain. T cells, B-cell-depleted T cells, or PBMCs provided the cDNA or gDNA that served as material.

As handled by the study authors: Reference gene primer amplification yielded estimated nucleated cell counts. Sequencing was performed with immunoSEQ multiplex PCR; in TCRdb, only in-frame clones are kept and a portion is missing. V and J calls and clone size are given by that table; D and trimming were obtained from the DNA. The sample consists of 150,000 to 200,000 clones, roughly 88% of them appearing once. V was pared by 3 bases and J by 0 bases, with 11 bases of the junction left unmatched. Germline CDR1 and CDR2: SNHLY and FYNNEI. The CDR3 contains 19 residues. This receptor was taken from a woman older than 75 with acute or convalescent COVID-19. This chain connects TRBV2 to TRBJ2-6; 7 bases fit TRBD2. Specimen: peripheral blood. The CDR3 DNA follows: TGTGCCAGCAGTGAGGTTTCAGGCCTAGCGGTCTCTGGGGCCAACGTCCTGACTTTC. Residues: CASSEVSGLAVSGANVLTF.